This T cell receptor (beta chain) was recorded in a study of blood T cell repertoires in COVID-19 (dated by TCRdb to about 2020). The study in broad terms: Collaborator samples came from the United States, Italy and Spain and covered acute and convalescent phases of COVID-19. The material from the prospective study consisted of cDNA or gDNA derived from T cells, B-cell-depleted T cells, or PBMCs. The dataset comprised deeply sampled blood TCRbeta repertoires from subjects exposed to, actively infected with, or recovered from COVID-19. The repertoires were made available in a free public database intended to serve as a resource for research on the immune response to SARS-CoV-2. Samples came from the ongoing ImmuneRACE study (first 160 participants) plus 1,254 subjects from 6 global collaborators. A de-identified subject ID, COVID-19 status, age in years and sex were almost always included in the sample metadata. Where HLA class I and class II types were available, the types were taken from metadata supplied by the sample provider, not from assay-based typing. On the study overall, not on this receptor specifically: How much clinical and demographic metadata was included differed by source and by participant, and the metadata was provided uncurated.

A distance of 10 bases separates the germline ends of V and J, which lose 5 bases and 3 bases respectively. Its CDR3 holds 13 amino acids, cysteine through phenylalanine. Of all the DNA, just the CDR3 is kept, 39 bases in frame from base 1. CDR1 SEHNR and CDR2 FQNEAQ are derived from the germline V gene (reference sequence). The collaborating institutions used their own protocols to collect whole blood in K2EDTA tubes. Collaborator samples were shipped for TCRbeta analysis as frozen whole blood, isolated PBMCs, or DNA extracted from either sample type. TCRbeta CDR3 regions were amplified from genomic DNA by means of the immunoSEQ Assay, a bias-controlled multiplex PCR. The authors' pipeline ran thus. The number of nucleated cells in each sample was estimated by amplification of reference gene primers within the assay. To quantify the absolute abundance of each unique TCRbeta CDR3 rearrangement, sequence reads were collapsed and filtered. For each sample, productive Simpson clonality was calculated as the square root of Simpson's diversity index across productive rearrangements. As stored in TCRdb, this immuneACCESS dataset retains in-frame rearrangements with V and J assigned. A fraction of the clones does not appear; measured against another copy, unresolved V genes explain less than half of the discrepancy, and the remainder lacks a known reason. V, J and clone size reflect that table, while D and trimming were determined from the DNA. The sample table shows 150,000 or so clones, and roughly 90% are seen once. Jointly, the top ten make up roughly 2.1% of the sample.

This clone showed up just a few times. It lacks a known antigen. Base qualities are not provided; no much larger clone lies one nucleotide away. The sample consisted of peripheral blood. This receptor was obtained from a human donor in a cohort sampled during active COVID-19. The rearrangement joined TRBV7-9 to TRBJ1-2; the best D guess is TRBD1, with 6 bases matching. The CDR3 protein: CASSDTGHYGYTF. The sequence in DNA is TGTGCCAGCAGCGATACAGGGCACTATGGCTACACCTTC.